The rows below give T cell receptor beta chains drawn from one sample of a study of T-cell memory formation after mild COVID-19. TCRdb redid the calling of the 5' RACE reads with MiXCR, one entry per CDR3 protein. Of 150,000 to 200,000 distinct CDR3 sequences listed, 16% are singletons. The material sequenced was PBMCs or a T cell subset sorted from them (not recorded which). The receptor set was obtained from an adult woman who had mild COVID-19 (a few samples of this study predate the infection). Cell type and time point are not known. CDR3s include the opening cysteine and the closing phenylalanine or tryptophan. D genes are given only for firm matches. A clone size is listed for some rows: how often the clone was seen (once, few, many), or a class if it is expanded.

j_gene,v_gene,abundance,d_gene,CDR3aa,CDR3nt
TRBJ2-5,TRBV7-9,few,-,CASSRDALQETQYF,TGTGCCAGCAGCCGGGACGCTCTACAAGAGACCCAGTACTTC
TRBJ2-5,TRBV6-6,few,-,CASRGPGVGETQYF,TGTGCCAGCCGCGGGCCGGGGGTTGGAGAGACCCAGTACTTC
TRBJ2-7,TRBV13,-,-,CASSPRQVGPIAEQYF,TGTGCCAGCAGCCCGCGACAGGTCGGCCCCATTGCCGAGCAGTACTTC
TRBJ2-2,TRBV4-3,once,TRBD2,CASSLGTTNTGELFF,TGCGCCAGCAGCCTCGGGACTACCAACACCGGGGAGCTGTTTTTT
TRBJ2-5,TRBV7-2,-,-,CASSRDHPETQYF,TGTGCCAGCAGCCGGGACCATCCGGAGACCCAGTACTTC
TRBJ2-1,TRBV7-2,few,-,CASSAQRYNEQFF,TGTGCCAGCAGTGCTCAGAGATACAATGAGCAGTTCTTC
TRBJ2-1,TRBV7-9,few,TRBD1,CASSLKGAAYNEQFF,TGTGCCAGCAGCTTGAAGGGGGCGGCTTACAATGAGCAGTTCTTC
TRBJ2-7,TRBV11-2,few,-,CASRSIHEQYF,TGTGCCAGCAGATCCATACACGAGCAGTACTTC
TRBJ2-3,TRBV20-1,many,TRBD2,CSARDGAAGGTTDTQYF,TGCAGTGCTAGAGATGGGGCGGCGGGAGGGACCACAGATACGCAGTATTTT
TRBJ2-2,TRBV7-2,-,TRBD1,CASSARTGGSGTGELFF,TGTGCCAGCAGCGCCCGGACAGGGGGTTCGGGCACCGGGGAGCTGTTTTTT
TRBJ2-3,TRBV25-1,-,TRBD2,CASSREGVTDTQYF,TGTGCCAGCAGCCGGGAGGGTGTCACAGATACGCAGTATTTT
TRBJ2-7,TRBV4-3,few,-,CASSQAPSTYEQYF,TGCGCCAGCAGCCAAGCCCCATCAACCTACGAGCAGTACTTC
TRBJ1-1,TRBV12-3/TRBV12-4,-,TRBD1,CASSRTGGGTEAFF,TGTGCCAGCAGCAGGACAGGGGGCGGCACTGAAGCTTTCTTT
TRBJ1-2,TRBV12-3/TRBV12-4,-,TRBD1,CASSSRDSKNYGYTF,TGTGCCAGCAGTTCCCGGGACAGCAAAAACTATGGCTACACCTTC
TRBJ2-1,TRBV3-1,-,TRBD1,CASSPDRGKGRGRFNEQFF,TGTGCCAGCAGCCCCGATCGGGGGAAGGGCAGGGGGCGTTTTAATGAGCAGTTCTTC
TRBJ2-7,TRBV6-5,-,TRBD2,CASRSGTSSYEQYF,TGTGCCAGCAGGTCCGGGACTAGCTCCTACGAGCAGTACTTC
TRBJ2-1,TRBV5-4,-,-,CASSLDGLAANNEQFF,TGTGCCAGCAGTCTGGATGGGTTAGCCGCTAACAATGAGCAGTTCTTC
TRBJ1-3,TRBV7-2,few,-,CASSRPSSGNTIYF,TGTGCCAGCAGCCGCCCGAGCTCTGGAAACACCATATATTTT
TRBJ2-1,TRBV15,-,-,CATSRARGGIDEQFF,TGTGCCACCAGCAGGGCTAGGGGGGGGATTGATGAGCAGTTCTTC
TRBJ2-7,TRBV7-8,-,-,CASSLGGPSYEQYF,TGTGCCAGCAGCTTAGGGGGTCCCTCCTACGAGCAGTACTTC
TRBJ2-1,TRBV5-1,-,TRBD2,CASSQIAGVSDEQFF,TGCGCCAGCAGCCAAATAGCGGGGGTCAGCGATGAGCAGTTCTTC
TRBJ2-3,TRBV29-1,few,-,CSVSSRTDTQYF,TGCAGCGTCAGCTCCCGCACAGATACGCAGTATTTT
TRBJ2-3,TRBV5-1,-,-,CASSWGTSTFGDTQYF,TGCGCCAGCAGCTGGGGGACTTCGACGTTCGGCGATACGCAGTATTTT
TRBJ2-3,TRBV2,-,TRBD2,CASRAGTSGRTDTQYF,TGTGCCAGCAGGGCCGGGACTAGCGGACGCACAGATACGCAGTATTTT
TRBJ2-3,TRBV14,-,-,CASGRQKSTDTQYF,TGTGCCAGCGGGAGACAGAAAAGCACAGATACGCAGTATTTT
TRBJ2-1,TRBV7-8,few,-,CASSLAVGVSYNEQFF,TGTGCCAGCAGCTTAGCGGTGGGAGTCTCCTACAATGAGCAGTTCTTC
TRBJ2-1,TRBV9,few,TRBD2,CASSEGGLAGSGKFF,TGTGCCAGCAGCGAGGGGGGACTAGCGGGGTCCGGGAAGTTCTTC
TRBJ2-1,TRBV7-6,many,-,CASSGGTQGEQFF,TGTGCCAGCAGCGGAGGTACTCAGGGGGAGCAGTTCTTC
TRBJ2-1,TRBV4-3,few,-,CASSPEGLYNEQFF,TGCGCCAGCAGCCCCGAGGGGCTGTACAATGAGCAGTTCTTC
TRBJ1-5,TRBV7-9,few,TRBD1,CASSARGGAGQPQHF,TGTGCCAGCAGCGCGAGAGGGGGCGCGGGTCAGCCCCAGCATTTT
TRBJ1-3,TRBV20-1,many,-,CSAIQSRSGNTIYF,TGCAGTGCTATCCAGTCCCGCTCTGGAAACACCATATATTTT
TRBJ2-7,TRBV29-1,few,TRBD1,CSVGQDSYEQYF,TGCAGCGTCGGACAGGACTCCTACGAGCAGTACTTC
TRBJ2-3,TRBV5-5,-,TRBD2,CASSLVLAGPTDTQYF,TGTGCCAGCAGCTTGGTACTAGCGGGACCCACAGATACGCAGTATTTT
TRBJ2-6,TRBV12-3/TRBV12-4,few,TRBD1,CASYWTGGRRVSGANVLTF,TGTGCCAGCTATTGGACAGGAGGCCGAAGAGTCTCTGGGGCCAACGTCCTGACTTTC
TRBJ2-7,TRBV6-5,many,TRBD2,CASSPTGTSGNSYEQYF,TGTGCCAGCAGTCCAACCGGGACTAGCGGGAACTCCTACGAGCAGTACTTC
TRBJ2-1,TRBV29-1,-,TRBD1,CSARGRGLSDNEQFF,TGCAGCGCCCGAGGTAGGGGGCTCTCGGACAATGAGCAGTTCTTC
TRBJ1-1,TRBV7-3,-,-,CASSQNTNTEAFF,TGTGCCAGCAGCCAGAATACGAACACTGAAGCTTTCTTT
TRBJ2-1,TRBV27,few,-,CASMGGRYYNEQFF,TGTGCCAGCATGGGCGGCAGATATTACAATGAGCAGTTCTTC
TRBJ2-5,TRBV7-9,-,-,CASSIRSLRTGQETQYF,TGTGCCAGCAGCATTAGAAGCCTTAGGACCGGCCAAGAGACCCAGTACTTC
TRBJ2-1,TRBV7-6,many,TRBD1,CASSRTGQGHGNEQFF,TGTGCCAGCAGCCGGACAGGACAGGGTCATGGAAATGAGCAGTTCTTC
TRBJ2-5,TRBV6-6,few,-,CAAAGGQETQYF,TGTGCCGCCGCTGGGGGCCAAGAGACCCAGTACTTC
TRBJ2-5,TRBV28,many,-,CASSLLGKETQYF,TGTGCCAGCAGTTTGTTAGGGAAAGAGACCCAGTACTTC
TRBJ2-5,TRBV12-3/TRBV12-4,few,TRBD2,CASSSRTSGRETQYF,TGTGCCAGCAGTTCGCGGACTAGCGGAAGGGAGACCCAGTACTTC
TRBJ1-5,TRBV12-3/TRBV12-4,-,-,CASSLGGQSNQPQHF,TGTGCCAGCAGTTTAGGCGGACAGAGCAATCAGCCCCAGCATTTT
TRBJ2-1,TRBV11-3,few,TRBD2,CASSLDRTSGSWNEQFF,TGTGCCAGCAGCTTAGATAGGACTAGCGGGTCCTGGAATGAGCAGTTCTTC
TRBJ1-2,TRBV20-1,many,TRBD1,CSARTGPNYGYTF,TGCAGTGCTAGGACAGGGCCAAACTATGGCTACACCTTC
TRBJ1-4,TRBV6-6,-,-,CATKATGADEKLFF,TGTGCCACCAAGGCGACGGGGGCGGATGAAAAACTGTTTTTT
TRBJ2-1,TRBV11-2,-,TRBD2,CASSLGRENYNEQFF,TGTGCCAGCAGCTTAGGGCGGGAGAATTACAATGAGCAGTTCTTC
TRBJ1-2,TRBV4-3,-,-,CASSQDHIYGYTF,TGCGCCAGCAGCCAAGATCACATCTATGGCTACACCTTC
TRBJ2-7,TRBV5-4,once,TRBD1,CASSRPGGFDEQYF,TGTGCCAGCAGCCGGCCAGGGGGTTTCGACGAGCAGTACTTC
TRBJ2-7,TRBV14,-,TRBD2,CASSQELGAGVREQYF,TGTGCCAGCAGCCAAGAGTTAGGGGCGGGAGTCCGCGAGCAGTACTTC
TRBJ2-7,TRBV6-2/TRBV6-3,-,TRBD2,CASRDPGGSYEQYF,TGTGCCAGCAGGGATCCCGGGGGGTCCTACGAGCAGTACTTC
TRBJ1-5,TRBV7-9,-,TRBD1,CASSSGTAVTPQHF,TGTGCCAGCAGCTCCGGGACAGCCGTCACGCCCCAGCATTTT
TRBJ1-2,TRBV12-3/TRBV12-4,-,-,CASSSGREWGYTF,TGTGCCAGCAGTTCCGGGCGGGAGTGGGGCTACACCTTC
TRBJ2-5,TRBV6-5,few,-,CASSYSWGSGQETQYF,TGTGCCAGCAGTTACTCTTGGGGGTCCGGACAAGAGACCCAGTACTTC
TRBJ2-7,TRBV6-5,few,TRBD1,CASRRDRGPSKQYF,TGTGCCAGCAGAAGGGACAGGGGTCCCAGTAAGCAGTACTTC